This TCR beta chain derives from a study of T cells in Graves' hyperthyroidism and ophthalmopathy. Study-level points and caveats: Expanded thyroid clonotypes (above 0.001) were mostly also found in blood. Median prediction lead before ophthalmopathy onset was 5 to 7.5 months with the model.

This clonotype was counted ten times or more. Its cognate antigen is unknown. TCR beta CDR3 regions were amplified from RNA transcripts. The TCR CDR3 first-round RT-PCR relied on the HTBI primer set. TCRdb recomputed calls from the multiplex PCR reads with MiXCR, one row per CDR3 protein. The sample holds nearly 250,000 distinct CDR3 sequences, around 24% seen once. Those patients with uncontrolled infection, other autoimmune disease, pregnancy or lactation were excluded. From approximately 9.5 ml of fresh peripheral blood, PBMCs were isolated. CDR1 is MDHEN and CDR2 is SYDVKM in the germline V gene. The CDR3 is 12 amino acids. Trimming removed 8 bases at V and 4 bases at J, with 11 bases between.

This clonotype was obtained from a woman aged 40 to 49 with Graves' ophthalmopathy. V is TRBV28 and J is TRBJ1-2; no firm D call. Input material: blood. CDR3 protein: CASLAASYGYTF. CDR3 bases: TGTGCCAGCTTGGCGGCGTCCTATGGCTACACCTTC.